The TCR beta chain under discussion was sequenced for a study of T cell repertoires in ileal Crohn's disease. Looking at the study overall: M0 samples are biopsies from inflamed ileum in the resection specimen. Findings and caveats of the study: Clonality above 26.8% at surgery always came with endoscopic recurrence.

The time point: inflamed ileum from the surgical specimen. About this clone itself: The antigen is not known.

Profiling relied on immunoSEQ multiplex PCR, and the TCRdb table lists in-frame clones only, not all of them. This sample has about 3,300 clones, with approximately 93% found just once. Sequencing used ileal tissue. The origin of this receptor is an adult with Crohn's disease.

This chain's CDR3 is CASSLASSKGGLFF. For the CDR3, the DNA is TGTGCCAGCAGCTTAGCCAGCTCGAAGGGGGGACTGTTTTTT. The rearrangement links TRBV7-9 to TRBJ1-4; D perhaps matches TRBD1 (6 bases). Germline values: CDR1 SEHNR, CDR2 FQNEAQ (reference sequence). The V end lost 0 bases, the J end lost 13 bases, and 15 bases lay between the germline ends. The CDR3 is 14 amino acids.